Each of the 18 T cell receptor beta chains below was sequenced from the same sample in a study of cytomegalovirus exposure and HLA in healthy donors (dated by TCRdb to 2015 to 2018). The library relied on the immunoSEQ multiplex PCR assay. In TCRdb, the immuneACCESS table is reduced to in-frame sequences with V and J assigned. These tables do not hold every clone; where another copy was compared, an unresolved V gene accounts for under half, and the others remain unexplained. The sample has about 150,000 clones on record, approximately 94% of them singletons. The top ten clones comprise over 1.5% of the sample. The sequencing input was PBMCs. These receptors were obtained from a man between 18 and 35 years old in good health and CMV-seropositive.

This chain links TRBV6-6 with TRBJ2-1; 8 nucleotides agree with TRBD2. The CDR3 length is 16 residues. CDR1 and CDR2 (germline): MNHNY, SVGAGI (reference sequence). V was clipped by 6 bases and J by 4 bases; unmatched bases: 11. The CDR3 region is CASSLLREGGYNEQFF. CDR3 nucleotides: TGTGCCAGCAGCCTCCTACGGGAGGGCGGGTACAATGAGCAGTTCTTC.

This chain joins TRBV7-8 and TRBJ2-3; TRBD2 aligns across 10 bases. The ends lost 5 bases at V and 3 bases at J; junction bases unmatched: 14. Germline V gives CDR1 SGHVS, CDR2 FQNEAQ. The CDR3 is made up of 18 amino acids. CDR3 residues: CASSTRFGLADLTDTQYF. CDR3 nucleotides: TGTGCCAGCAGCACCCGATTTGGACTAGCGGACCTAACAGATACGCAGTATTTT. Full variable domain (missing parts from reference TRBV7-8 and TRBJ2-3): GAGVSQSPRYKVAKRGQDVALRCDPISGHVSLFWYQQALGQGPEFLTYFQNEAQLDKSGLPSDRFFAERPEGSVSTLKIQRTQQEDSAVYLCASSTRFGLADLTDTQYFGPGTRLTVL.

The rearrangement links TRBV13 to TRBJ2-1, with TRBD1 identical over 7 bases. J gave up 5 bases and V 5 bases, and 9 bases lay outside the gene matches. The germline V gene has CDR1 PRHDT and CDR2 FYEKMQ (reference sequence). This CDR3 has 15 residues. This chain's CDR3 is CASSPQGKGHNEQFF. CDR3 sequence (DNA): TGTGCCAGCAGCCCACAGGGGAAAGGGCACAATGAGCAGTTCTTC.

The chain recombines TRBV2 with TRBJ1-4; D gene unclear. V gave up 3 bases and J gave up 4 bases, with 15 bases separating them. CDR3 size: 16 residues. Germline CDR1 is SNHLY and CDR2 is FYNNEI. In DNA, the CDR3 is TGTGCCAGCAGTGAGCCCCTCACGGCGGATAATGAAAAACTGTTTTTT. Encoded protein: CASSEPLTADNEKLFF.

CDR3 sequence reads: CASSPRQGWRPLHF. In DNA form, the CDR3 reads TGTGCCAGCAGCCCTAGACAGGGGTGGAGACCCCTCCACTTT. This chain joins TRBV7-9 and TRBJ1-6, with TRBD1 matching 8 bases. V dropped 5 bases and J dropped 12; count of bases not matched to a gene: 9. The CDR3 has 14 amino acids. The germline CDR1 and CDR2 sequences are SEHNR and FQNEAQ (reference sequence).

The J gene is TRBJ2-1, the V gene TRBV4-1; 9 nucleotides match TRBD1. Germline V gene lookup returns CDR1 MGHRA and CDR2 YSYEKL. V was clipped by 1 base and J by 14 bases; unmatched bases: 0. The CDR3 contains 11 residues. The CDR3 here is CASSQGTGEFF. For the CDR3, the DNA is TGCGCCAGCAGCCAAGGGACAGGGGAGTTCTTC.

The chain uses TRBV28 and TRBJ2-7; TRBD1 matches at 11 bases. With V trimmed by 6 bases and J by 6 bases, 13 bases remained unmatched. The CDR3 runs to 16 residues. Germline V gene sequence: CDR1 MDHEN, CDR2 SYDVKM. Here the CDR3 reads CASSPWDRGREGEQYF. In DNA form, the CDR3 reads TGTGCCAGCAGCCCTTGGGACAGGGGGAGGGAGGGCGAGCAGTACTTC.

The chain couples TRBV16 to TRBJ2-3; the D is unclear. The CDR3 spans 13 residues. The germline gives CDR1 KGHSY, CDR2 FQNENV. V lost 7 bases to trimming and J lost 6 bases, with 14 bases between them. CDR3 residues: CASTWVAVDTQYF. DNA for the CDR3: TGTGCCAGCACTTGGGTGGCGGTGGATACGCAGTATTTT. Complete variable domain (other parts from reference TRBV16 and TRBJ2-3): GEEVAQTPKHLVRGEGQKAKLYCAPIKGHSYVFWYQQVLKNEFKFLISFQNENVFDETGMPKERFSAKCLPNSPCSLEIQATKLEDSAVYFCASTWVAVDTQYFGPGTRLTVL.

The rearrangement joins TRBV19 to TRBJ1-4; 7 nucleotides align to TRBD1. The trim removed 10 bases at V and 7 bases at J, leaving 6 bases unmatched. The CDR3 extends over 12 amino acids. CDR1 is LNHDA, CDR2 SQIVND, per germline (reference sequence). The CDR3 nucleotides read TGTGCCACATCACAGGGGAGTGAAAAACTGTTTTTT. Translated, it gives CATSQGSEKLFF.

The genes are TRBV6-6 and TRBJ1-1; D gene unclear. Trimming stripped 6 bases from V and 3 bases from J, with 5 bases between. This CDR3 contains 11 residues. CDR1 is MNHNY, CDR2 SVGAGI, per germline (reference sequence). The CDR3 sequence is CASRGDTEAFF. The CDR3, as DNA: TGTGCCAGCAGGGGAGACACTGAAGCTTTCTTT.

The chain combines TRBV7-9 with TRBJ2-1, with 16 bases identical to TRBD2. After removal of 5 bases from V and 4 bases from J, the junction contained 11 bases not matched to a gene. The germline CDR1 and CDR2 sequences are SEHNR and FQNEAQ (reference sequence). The CDR3 extends over 19 amino acids. CDR3 sequence reads: CASSPKGLAGGPGYNEQFF. The CDR3 nucleotides are TGTGCCAGCAGCCCAAAGGGACTAGCGGGAGGGCCAGGGTACAATGAGCAGTTCTTC.

The chain joins TRBV5-4 to TRBJ2-6; the D is unclear. Germline loops: CDR1 SGHNT, CDR2 YYREEE (reference sequence). The CDR3 consists of 17 residues. V was clipped by 1 base and J by 0 bases, with 11 bases between them. The CDR3 loop is CASSLFRIDSGANVLTF. The CDR3 DNA sequence: TGTGCCAGCAGCTTGTTCAGAATTGACTCTGGGGCCAACGTCCTGACTTTC.

The gene calls are TRBV5-8 and TRBJ2-7, with 7 nucleotides matching TRBD1. CDR3 size: 13 residues. Germline V gene data show CDR1 as SGHTS and CDR2 as YDEGEE. V lost 5 bases, J lost 3 bases, and 5 bases stayed unmatched. The DNA for the CDR3 is TGTGCCAGCAGAAACAGGGGCTACTACGAGCAGTACTTC. The encoded protein is CASRNRGYYEQYF.

In DNA form, the CDR3 reads TGTGCCAGTAGCGAAGGCCAAGGGGTTAATCAGCCCCAGCATTTT. This sequence encodes CASSEGQGVNQPQHF. This chain connects TRBV19 to TRBJ1-5, with D perhaps TRBD1 (5 bases). Germline lookup yields CDR1 LNHDA and CDR2 SQIVND (reference sequence). This CDR3 is 15 amino acids long. Trimming took 6 bases from V and 4 from J, leaving 16 bases between them.

The chain combines TRBV7-9 with TRBJ2-7; D may be TRBD2 (6 bases). V was pared by 3 bases and J by 8 bases, with 14 bases between. Germline V gives CDR1 SEHNR, CDR2 FQNEAQ (reference sequence). There are 13 residues in the CDR3. CDR3 amino acids: CASSFDAGGKQYF. DNA of the CDR3: TGTGCCAGCAGCTTTGACGCTGGAGGGAAGCAGTACTTC.

This sequence joins TRBV7-8 and TRBJ2-1; D might be TRBD2 (6 bases). CDR1 SGHVS and CDR2 FQNEAQ come from the germline V gene. The V and J ends lost 8 bases and 5 bases respectively, with 19 bases between them. The CDR3 runs 15 residues. CDR3 protein: CASQGLGGTDNEQFF. The DNA of the CDR3 is TGTGCCAGCCAAGGTTTGGGGGGAACGGACAATGAGCAGTTCTTC.

This clone was seen once. The chain has TRBV14 and TRBJ1-5, with 10 bases lining up with TRBD1. The CDR3 totals 17 residues. Germline V gene lookup returns CDR1 SGHDN and CDR2 FVKESK. The V gene end was trimmed by 4 bases and the J gene end by 6 bases; junction bases not matched to a gene: 12. The DNA for the CDR3 is TGTGCCAGCAGCCTATCGGGACAGGGGAAAGATGTTCAGCCCCAGCATTTT. It is translated as CASSLSGQGKDVQPQHF.

The rearrangement uses TRBV4-2 and TRBJ2-3, with 9 bases fitting TRBD2. CDR3 length: 19 residues. From germline, CDR1 is LGHNA and CDR2 YNFKEQ. With V trimmed by 0 bases and J by 4 bases, 14 bases remained unmatched. CDR3 sequence (DNA): TGTGCCAGCAGCCAAGATCTGTTAATGGGCGGGAGGGCCCCAGATACGCAGTATTTT. It yields the protein CASSQDLLMGGRAPDTQYF.